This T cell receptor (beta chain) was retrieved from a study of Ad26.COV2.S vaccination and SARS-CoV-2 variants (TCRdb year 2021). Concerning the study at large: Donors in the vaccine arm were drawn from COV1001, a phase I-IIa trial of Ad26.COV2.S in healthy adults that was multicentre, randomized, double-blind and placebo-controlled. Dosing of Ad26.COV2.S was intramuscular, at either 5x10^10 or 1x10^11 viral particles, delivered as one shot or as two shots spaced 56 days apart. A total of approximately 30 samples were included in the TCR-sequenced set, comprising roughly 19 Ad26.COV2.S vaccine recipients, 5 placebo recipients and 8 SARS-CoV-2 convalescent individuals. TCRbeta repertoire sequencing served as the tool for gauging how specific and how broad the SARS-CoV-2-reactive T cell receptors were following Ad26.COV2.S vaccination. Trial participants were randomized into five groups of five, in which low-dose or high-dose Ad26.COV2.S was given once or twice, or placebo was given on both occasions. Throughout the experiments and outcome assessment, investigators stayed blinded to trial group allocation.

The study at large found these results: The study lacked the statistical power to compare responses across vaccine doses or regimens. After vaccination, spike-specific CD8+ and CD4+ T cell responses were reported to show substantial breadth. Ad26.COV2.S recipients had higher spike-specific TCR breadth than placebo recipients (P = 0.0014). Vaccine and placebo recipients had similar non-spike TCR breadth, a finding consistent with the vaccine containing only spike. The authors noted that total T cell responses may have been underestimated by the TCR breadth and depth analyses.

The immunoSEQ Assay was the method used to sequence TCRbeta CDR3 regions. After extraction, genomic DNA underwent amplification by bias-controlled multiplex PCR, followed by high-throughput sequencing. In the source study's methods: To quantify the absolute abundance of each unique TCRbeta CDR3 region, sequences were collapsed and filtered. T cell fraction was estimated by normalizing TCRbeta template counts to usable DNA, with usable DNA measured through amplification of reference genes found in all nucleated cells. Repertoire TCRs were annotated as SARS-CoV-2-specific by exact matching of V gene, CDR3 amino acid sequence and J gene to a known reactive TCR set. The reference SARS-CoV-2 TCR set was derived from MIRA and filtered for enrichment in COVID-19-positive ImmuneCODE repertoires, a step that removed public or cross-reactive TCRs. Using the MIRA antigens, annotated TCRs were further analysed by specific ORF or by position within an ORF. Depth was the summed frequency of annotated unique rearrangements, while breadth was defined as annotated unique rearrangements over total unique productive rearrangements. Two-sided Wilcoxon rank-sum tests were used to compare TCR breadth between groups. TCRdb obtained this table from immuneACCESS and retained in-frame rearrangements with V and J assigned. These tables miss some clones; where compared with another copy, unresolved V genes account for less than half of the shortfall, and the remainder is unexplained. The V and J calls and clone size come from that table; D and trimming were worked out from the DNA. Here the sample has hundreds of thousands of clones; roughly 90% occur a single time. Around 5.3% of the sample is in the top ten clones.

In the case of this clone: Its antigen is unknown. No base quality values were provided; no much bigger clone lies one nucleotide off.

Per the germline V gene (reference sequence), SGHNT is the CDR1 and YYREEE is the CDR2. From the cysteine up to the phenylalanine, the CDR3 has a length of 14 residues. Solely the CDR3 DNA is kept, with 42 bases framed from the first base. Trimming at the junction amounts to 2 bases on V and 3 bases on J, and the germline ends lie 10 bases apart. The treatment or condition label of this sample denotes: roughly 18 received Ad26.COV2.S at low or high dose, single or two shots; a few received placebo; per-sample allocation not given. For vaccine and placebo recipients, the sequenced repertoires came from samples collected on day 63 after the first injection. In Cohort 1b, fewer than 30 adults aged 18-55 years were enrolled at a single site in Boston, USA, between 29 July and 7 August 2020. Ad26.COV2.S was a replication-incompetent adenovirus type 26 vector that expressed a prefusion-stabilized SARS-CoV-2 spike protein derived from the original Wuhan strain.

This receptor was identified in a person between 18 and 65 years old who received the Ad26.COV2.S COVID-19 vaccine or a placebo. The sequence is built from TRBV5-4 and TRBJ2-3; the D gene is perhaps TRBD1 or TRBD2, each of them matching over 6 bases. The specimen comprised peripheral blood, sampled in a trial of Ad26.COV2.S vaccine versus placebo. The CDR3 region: CASSLLGGTDTQYF. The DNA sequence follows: TGTGCCAGCAGCTTACTAGGGGGGACAGATACGCAGTATTTT.